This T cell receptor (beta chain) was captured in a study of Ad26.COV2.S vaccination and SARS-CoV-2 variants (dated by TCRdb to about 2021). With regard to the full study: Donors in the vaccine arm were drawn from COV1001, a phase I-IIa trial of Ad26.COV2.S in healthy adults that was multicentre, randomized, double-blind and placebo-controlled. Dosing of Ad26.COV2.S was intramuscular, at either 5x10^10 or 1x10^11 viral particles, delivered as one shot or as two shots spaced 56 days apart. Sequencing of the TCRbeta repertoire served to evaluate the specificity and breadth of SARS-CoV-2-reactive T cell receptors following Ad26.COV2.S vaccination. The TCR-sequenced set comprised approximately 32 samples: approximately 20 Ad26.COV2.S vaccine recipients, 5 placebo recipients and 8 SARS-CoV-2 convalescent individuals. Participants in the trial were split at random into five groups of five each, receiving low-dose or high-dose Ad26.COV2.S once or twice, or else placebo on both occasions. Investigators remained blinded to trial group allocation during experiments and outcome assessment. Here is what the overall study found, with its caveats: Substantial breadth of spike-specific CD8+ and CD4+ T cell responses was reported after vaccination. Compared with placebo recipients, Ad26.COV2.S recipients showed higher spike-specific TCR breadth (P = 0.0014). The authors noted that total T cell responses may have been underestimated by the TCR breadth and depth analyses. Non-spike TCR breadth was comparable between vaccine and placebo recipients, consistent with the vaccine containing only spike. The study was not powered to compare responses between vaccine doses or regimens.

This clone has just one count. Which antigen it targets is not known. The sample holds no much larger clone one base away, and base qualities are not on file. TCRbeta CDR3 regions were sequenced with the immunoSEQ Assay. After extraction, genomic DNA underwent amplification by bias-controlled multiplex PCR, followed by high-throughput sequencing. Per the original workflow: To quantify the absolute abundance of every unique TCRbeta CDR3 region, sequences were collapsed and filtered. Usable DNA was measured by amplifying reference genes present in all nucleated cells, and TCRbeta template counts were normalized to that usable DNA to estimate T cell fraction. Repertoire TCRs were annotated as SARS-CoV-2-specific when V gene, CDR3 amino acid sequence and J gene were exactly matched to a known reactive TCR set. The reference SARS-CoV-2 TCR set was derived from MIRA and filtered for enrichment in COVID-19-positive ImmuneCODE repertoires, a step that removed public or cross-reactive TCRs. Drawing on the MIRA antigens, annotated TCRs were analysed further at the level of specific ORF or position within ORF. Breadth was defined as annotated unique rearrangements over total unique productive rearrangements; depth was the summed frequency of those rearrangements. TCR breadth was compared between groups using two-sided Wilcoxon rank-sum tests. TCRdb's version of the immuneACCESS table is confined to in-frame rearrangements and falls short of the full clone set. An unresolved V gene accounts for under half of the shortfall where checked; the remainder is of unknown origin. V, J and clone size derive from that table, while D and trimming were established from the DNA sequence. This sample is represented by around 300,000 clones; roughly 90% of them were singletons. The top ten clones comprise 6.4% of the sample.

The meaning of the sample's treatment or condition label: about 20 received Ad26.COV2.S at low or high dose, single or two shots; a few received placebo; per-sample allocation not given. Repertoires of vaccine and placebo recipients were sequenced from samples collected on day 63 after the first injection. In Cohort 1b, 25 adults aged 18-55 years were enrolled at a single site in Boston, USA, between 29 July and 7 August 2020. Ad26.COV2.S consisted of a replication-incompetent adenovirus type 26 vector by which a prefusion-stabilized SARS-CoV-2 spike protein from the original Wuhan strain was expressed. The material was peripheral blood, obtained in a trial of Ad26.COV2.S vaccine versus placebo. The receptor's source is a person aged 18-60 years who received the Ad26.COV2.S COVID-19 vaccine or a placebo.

DNA sequence: TGTGCCAGCAGATGGACAGGGGGAACCGGGGAGCTGTTTTTT. This sequence encodes CASRWTGGTGELFF. The chain is encoded by TRBV5-4 joined to TRBJ2-2, with 10 middle bases fitting TRBD1. Reading the germline V gene (reference sequence) gives CDR1 SGHNT and CDR2 YYREEE. Its CDR3 holds 14 amino acids, cysteine through phenylalanine. Of the read, only the CDR3 DNA is kept; its 42 bases are in frame from base 1. Here V drops 5 bases and J drops 5 bases, and the junction holds 3 bases not matched to any gene.